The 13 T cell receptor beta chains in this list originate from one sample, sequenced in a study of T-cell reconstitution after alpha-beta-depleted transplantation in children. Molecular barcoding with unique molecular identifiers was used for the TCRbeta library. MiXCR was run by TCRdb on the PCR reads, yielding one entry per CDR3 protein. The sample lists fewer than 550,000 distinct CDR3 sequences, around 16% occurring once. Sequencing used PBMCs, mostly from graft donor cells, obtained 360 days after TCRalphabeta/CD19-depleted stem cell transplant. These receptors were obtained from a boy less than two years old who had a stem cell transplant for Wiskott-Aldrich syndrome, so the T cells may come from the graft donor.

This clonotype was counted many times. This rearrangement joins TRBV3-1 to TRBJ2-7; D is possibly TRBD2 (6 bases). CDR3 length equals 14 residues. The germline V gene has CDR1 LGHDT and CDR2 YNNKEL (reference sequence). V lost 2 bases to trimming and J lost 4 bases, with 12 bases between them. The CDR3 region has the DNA TGTGCCAGCAGCCAATCCGGCGGGGTATACGAGCAGTACTTC. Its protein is CASSQSGGVYEQYF.

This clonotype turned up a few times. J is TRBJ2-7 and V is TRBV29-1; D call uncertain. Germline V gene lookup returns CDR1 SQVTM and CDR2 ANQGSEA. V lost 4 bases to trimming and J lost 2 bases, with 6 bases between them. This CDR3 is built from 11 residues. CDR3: CSVVTPYEQYF. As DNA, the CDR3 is TGCAGCGTTGTTACCCCCTACGAGCAGTACTTC.

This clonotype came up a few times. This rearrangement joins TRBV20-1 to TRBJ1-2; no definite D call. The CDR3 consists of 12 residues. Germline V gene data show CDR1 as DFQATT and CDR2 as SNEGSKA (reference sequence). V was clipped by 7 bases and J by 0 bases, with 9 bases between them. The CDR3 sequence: CSGSGANYGYTF. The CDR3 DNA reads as TGCAGTGGATCGGGAGCTAACTATGGCTACACCTTC.

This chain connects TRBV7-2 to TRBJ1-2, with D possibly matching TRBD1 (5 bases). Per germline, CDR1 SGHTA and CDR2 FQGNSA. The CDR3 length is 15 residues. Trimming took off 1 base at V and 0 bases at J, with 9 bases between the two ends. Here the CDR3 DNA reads TGTGCCAGCAGCTTAGGACAGAGAGCTAACTATGGCTACACCTTC. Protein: CASSLGQRANYGYTF. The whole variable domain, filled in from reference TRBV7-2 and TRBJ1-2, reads GAGVSQSPSNKVTEKGKDVELRCDPISGHTALYWYRQSLGQGLEFLIYFQGNSAPDKSGLPSDRFSAERTGGSVSTLTIQRTQQEDSAVYLCASSLGQRANYGYTFGSGTRLTVV.

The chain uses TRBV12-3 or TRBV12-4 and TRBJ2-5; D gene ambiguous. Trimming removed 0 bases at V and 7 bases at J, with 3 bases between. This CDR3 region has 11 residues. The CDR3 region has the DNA TGTGCCAGCAGTTTAGCGCCGACCCAGTACTTC. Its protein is CASSLAPTQYF.

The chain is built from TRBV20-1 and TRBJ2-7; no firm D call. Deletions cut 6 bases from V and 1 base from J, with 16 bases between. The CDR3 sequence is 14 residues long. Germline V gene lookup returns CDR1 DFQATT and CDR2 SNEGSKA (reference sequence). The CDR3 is CSAPTAMGSYEQYF. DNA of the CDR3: TGCAGTGCCCCCACAGCAATGGGTTCCTACGAGCAGTACTTC.

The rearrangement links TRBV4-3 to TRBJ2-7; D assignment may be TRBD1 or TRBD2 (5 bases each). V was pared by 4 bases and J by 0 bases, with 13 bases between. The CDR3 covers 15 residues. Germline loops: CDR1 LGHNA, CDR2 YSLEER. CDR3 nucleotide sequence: TGCGCCAGCAGCCGCATCGTGGGGGACTCCTACGAGCAGTACTTC. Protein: CASSRIVGDSYEQYF.

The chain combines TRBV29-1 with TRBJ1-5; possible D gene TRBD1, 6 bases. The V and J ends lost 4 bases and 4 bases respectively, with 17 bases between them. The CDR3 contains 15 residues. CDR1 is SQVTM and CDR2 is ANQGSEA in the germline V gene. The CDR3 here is CSVVFPGHLNQPQHF. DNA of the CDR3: TGCAGCGTTGTGTTCCCGGGACACCTTAATCAGCCCCAGCATTTT. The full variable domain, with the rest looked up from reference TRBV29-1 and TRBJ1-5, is SAVISQKPSRDICQRGTSLTIQCQVDSQVTMMFWYRQQPGQSLTLIATANQGSEATYESGFVIDKFPISRPNLTFSTLTVSNMSPEDSSIYLCSVVFPGHLNQPQHFGDGTRLSIL.

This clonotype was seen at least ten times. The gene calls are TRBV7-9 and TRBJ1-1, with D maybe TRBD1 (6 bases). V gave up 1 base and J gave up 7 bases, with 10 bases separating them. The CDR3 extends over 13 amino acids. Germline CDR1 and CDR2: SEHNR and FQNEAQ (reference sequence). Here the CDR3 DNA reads TGTGCCAGCAGCTTAGTAGTAGGGGGTGAAGCTTTCTTT. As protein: CASSLVVGGEAFF.

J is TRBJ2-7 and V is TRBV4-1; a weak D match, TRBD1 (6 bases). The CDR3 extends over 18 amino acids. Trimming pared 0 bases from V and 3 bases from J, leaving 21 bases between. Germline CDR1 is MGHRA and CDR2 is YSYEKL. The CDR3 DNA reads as TGCGCCAGCAGCCAAGATACCTCGTGGGGGCTTGGGCACTACGAGCAGTACTTC. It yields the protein CASSQDTSWGLGHYEQYF.

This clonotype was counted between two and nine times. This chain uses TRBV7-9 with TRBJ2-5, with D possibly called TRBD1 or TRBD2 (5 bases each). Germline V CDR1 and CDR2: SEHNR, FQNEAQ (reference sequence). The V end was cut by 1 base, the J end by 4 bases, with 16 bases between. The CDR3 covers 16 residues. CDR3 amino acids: CASSLVAGATRETQYF. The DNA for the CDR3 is TGTGCCAGCAGCTTAGTCGCCGGGGCCACGAGAGAGACCCAGTACTTC.

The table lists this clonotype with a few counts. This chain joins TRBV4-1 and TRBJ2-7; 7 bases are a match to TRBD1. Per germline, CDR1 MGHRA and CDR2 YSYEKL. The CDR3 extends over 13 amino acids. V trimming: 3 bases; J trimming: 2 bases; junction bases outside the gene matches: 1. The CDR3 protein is CASSHGQAYEQYF. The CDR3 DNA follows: TGCGCCAGCAGCCACGGACAGGCCTACGAGCAGTACTTC.

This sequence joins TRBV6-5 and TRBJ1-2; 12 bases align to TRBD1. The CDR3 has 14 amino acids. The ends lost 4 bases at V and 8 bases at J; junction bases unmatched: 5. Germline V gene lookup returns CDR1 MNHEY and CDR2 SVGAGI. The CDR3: CASSFGTGGLGYTF. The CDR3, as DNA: TGTGCCAGCAGTTTTGGGACAGGGGGCTTGGGCTACACCTTC.